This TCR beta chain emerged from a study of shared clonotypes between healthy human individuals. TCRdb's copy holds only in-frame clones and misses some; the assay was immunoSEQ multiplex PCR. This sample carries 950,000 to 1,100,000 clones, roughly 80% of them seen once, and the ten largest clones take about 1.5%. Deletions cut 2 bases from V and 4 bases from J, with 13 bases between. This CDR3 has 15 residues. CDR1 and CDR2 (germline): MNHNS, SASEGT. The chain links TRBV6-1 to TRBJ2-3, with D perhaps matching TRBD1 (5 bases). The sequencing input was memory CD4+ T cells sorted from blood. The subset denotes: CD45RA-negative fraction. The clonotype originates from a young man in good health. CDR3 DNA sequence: TGTGCCAGCAGTGAAAGGGGAAGGAGCGCAGATACGCAGTATTTT. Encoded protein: CASSERGRSADTQYF.